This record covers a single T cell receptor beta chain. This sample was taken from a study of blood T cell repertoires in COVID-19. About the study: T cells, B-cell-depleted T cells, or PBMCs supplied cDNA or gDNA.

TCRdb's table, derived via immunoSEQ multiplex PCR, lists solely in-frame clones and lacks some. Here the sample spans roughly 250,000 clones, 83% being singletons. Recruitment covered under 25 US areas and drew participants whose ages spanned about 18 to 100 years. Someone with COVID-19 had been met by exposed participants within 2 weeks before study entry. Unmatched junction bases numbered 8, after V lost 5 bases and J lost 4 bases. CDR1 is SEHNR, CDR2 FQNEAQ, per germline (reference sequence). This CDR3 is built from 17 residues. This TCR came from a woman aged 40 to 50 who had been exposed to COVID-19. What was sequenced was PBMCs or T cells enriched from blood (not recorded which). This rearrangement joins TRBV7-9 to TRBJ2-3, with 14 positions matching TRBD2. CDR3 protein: CASSPRTSGGWADTQYF. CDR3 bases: TGTGCCAGCAGCCCCAGGACTAGCGGGGGGTGGGCAGATACGCAGTATTTT. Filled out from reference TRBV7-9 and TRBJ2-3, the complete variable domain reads DTGVSQNPRHKITKRGQNVTFRCDPISEHNRLYWYRQTLGQGPEFLTYFQNEAQLEKSRLLSDRFSAERPKGSFSTLEIQRTEQGDSAMYLCASSPRTSGGWADTQYFGPGTRLTVL.